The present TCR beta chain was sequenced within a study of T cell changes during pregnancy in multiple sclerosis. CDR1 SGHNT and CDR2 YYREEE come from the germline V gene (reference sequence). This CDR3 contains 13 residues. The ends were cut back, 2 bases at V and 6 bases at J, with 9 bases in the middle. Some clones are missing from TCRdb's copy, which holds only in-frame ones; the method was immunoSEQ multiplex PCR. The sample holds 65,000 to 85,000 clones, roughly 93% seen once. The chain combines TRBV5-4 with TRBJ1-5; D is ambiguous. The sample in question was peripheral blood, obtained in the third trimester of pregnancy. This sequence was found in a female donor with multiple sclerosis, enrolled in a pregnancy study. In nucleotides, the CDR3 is TGTGCCAGCAGCTTAGGTGGGAGTCAGCCCCAGCATTTT. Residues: CASSLGGSQPQHF.